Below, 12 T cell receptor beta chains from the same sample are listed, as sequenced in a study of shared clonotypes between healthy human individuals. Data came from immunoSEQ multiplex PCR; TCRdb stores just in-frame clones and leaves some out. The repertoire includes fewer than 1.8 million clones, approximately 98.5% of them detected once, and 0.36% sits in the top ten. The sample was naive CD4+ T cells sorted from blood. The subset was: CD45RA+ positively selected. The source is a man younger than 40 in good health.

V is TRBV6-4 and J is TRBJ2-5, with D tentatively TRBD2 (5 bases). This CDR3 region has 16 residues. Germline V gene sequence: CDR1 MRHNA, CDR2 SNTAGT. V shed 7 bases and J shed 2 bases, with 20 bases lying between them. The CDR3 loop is CASTIPPGNQQETQYF. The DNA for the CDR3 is TGTGCCAGCACTATACCCCCGGGAAACCAACAAGAGACCCAGTACTTC.

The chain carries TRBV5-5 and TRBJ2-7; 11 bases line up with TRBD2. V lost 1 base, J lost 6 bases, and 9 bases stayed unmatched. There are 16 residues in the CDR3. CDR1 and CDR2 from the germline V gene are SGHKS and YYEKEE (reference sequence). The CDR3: CASSLTRLAGLSEQYF. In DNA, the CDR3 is TGTGCCAGCAGCTTGACCCGACTAGCGGGATTATCCGAGCAGTACTTC.

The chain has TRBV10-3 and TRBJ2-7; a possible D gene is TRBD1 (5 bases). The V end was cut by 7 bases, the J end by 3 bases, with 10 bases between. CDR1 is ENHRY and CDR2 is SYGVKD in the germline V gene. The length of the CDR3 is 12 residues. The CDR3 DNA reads TGTGCCATCAAAGGACAACTCTACGAGCAGTACTTC. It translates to CAIKGQLYEQYF.

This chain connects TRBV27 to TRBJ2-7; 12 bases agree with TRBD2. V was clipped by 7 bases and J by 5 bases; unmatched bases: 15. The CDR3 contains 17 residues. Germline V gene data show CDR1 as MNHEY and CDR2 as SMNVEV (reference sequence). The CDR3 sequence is CASTSIRASGRAHEQYF. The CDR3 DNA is TGTGCCAGCACCTCTATAAGGGCTAGCGGGAGGGCCCACGAGCAGTACTTC.

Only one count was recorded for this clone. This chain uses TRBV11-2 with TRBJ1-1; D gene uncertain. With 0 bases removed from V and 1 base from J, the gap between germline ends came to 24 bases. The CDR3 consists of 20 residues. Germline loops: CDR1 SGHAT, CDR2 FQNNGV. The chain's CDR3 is CASSLEWATPFTAPNTEAFF. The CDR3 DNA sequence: TGTGCCAGCAGCTTAGAATGGGCGACCCCCTTTACAGCGCCGAACACTGAAGCTTTCTTT.

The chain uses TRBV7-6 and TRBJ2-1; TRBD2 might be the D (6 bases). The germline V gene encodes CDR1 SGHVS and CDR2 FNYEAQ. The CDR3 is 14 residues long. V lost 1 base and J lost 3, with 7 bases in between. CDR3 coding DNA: TGTGCCAGCAGCTTAGGACTAGTCTACAATGAGCAGTTCTTC. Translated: CASSLGLVYNEQFF.

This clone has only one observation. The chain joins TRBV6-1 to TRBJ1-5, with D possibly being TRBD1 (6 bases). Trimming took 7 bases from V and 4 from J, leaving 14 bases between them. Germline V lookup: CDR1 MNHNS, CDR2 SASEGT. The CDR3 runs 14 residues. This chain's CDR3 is CASNGQRINQPQHF. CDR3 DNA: TGTGCCAGCAATGGACAGAGAATTAATCAGCCCCAGCATTTT.

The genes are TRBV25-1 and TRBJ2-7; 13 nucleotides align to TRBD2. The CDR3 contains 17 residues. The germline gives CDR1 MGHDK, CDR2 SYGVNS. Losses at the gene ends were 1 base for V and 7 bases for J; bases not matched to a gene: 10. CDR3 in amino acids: CASSEFSRTSGSKEQYF. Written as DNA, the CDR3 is TGTGCCAGCAGTGAATTCAGCCGGACTAGCGGGAGTAAAGAGCAGTACTTC.

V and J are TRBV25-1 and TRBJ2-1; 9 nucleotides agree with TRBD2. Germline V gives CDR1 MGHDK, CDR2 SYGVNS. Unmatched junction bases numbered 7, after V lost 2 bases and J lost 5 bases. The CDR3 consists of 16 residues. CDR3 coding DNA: TGTGCCAGCAGTGAACTTAGCGGGAGTAGCAACAATGAGCAGTTCTTC. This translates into CASSELSGSSNNEQFF.

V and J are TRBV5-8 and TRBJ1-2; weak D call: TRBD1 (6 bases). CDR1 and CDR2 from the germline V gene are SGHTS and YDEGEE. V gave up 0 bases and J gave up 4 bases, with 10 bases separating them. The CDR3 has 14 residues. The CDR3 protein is CASSLGGAGYGYTF. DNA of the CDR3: TGTGCCAGCAGCTTGGGGGGGGCCGGCTATGGCTACACCTTC. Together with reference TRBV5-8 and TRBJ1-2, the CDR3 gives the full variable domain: EAGVTQSPTHLIKTRGQQATLRCSPISGHTSVYWYQQALGLGLQFLLWYDEGEERNRGNFPPRFSGRQFPNYSSELNVNALELEDSALYLCASSLGGAGYGYTFGSGTRLTVV.

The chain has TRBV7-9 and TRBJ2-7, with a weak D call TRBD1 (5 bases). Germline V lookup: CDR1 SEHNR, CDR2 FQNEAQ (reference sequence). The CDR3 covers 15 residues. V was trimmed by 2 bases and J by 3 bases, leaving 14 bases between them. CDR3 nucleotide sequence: TGTGCCAGCAGCTTAAAGTCCAGGGTTCGCTACGAGCAGTACTTC. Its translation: CASSLKSRVRYEQYF.

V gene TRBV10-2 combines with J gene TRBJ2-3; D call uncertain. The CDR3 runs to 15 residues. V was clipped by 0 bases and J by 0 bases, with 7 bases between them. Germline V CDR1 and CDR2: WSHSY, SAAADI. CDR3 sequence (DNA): TGCGCCAGCAGTGAGTCGACCCGAAGCACAGATACGCAGTATTTT. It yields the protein CASSESTRSTDTQYF.